The source of this T cell receptor (beta chain) is a study of CD8 T cells in Susac syndrome. Study summary: When blood was collected, patients with Susac syndrome were therapy-naive, were taking corticosteroids, or were receiving intravenous immunoglobulin alone.

The length of the CDR3 is 16 residues. Deletions cut 0 bases from V and 2 bases from J, with 12 bases between. Germline CDR1 reads LGHNA; CDR2 reads YNFKEQ. RNA in amounts of roughly 0.45 to 1 ug was reverse transcribed with random hexamers. TCRdb re-called the immunoSEQ multiplex PCR reads through MiXCR, storing one row per CDR3 protein. The sample consists of 200,000 to 300,000 distinct CDR3 sequences, 90% to 97% of them appearing once. TCR beta from blood CD8+ and CD4+ T cells was sequenced. TEMRA cells were FACS-enriched, while CD8+ and CD4+ T cells were negatively isolated. General study findings and limits: TCR sequencing and HLA analysis covered a relatively small number of individuals.

As for this clonotype: Its antigen is unidentified.

The V gene is TRBV4-2, the J gene TRBJ2-3; D is possibly TRBD1 or TRBD2 (6 bases each). Sequencing was carried out using CD4+ T cells from PBMCs. This receptor was taken from a human donor with Susac syndrome. CDR3 bases: TGTGCCAGCAGCCAAGAGGGGGGCAGAAACACAGATACGCAGTATTTT. It specifies CASSQEGGRNTDTQYF.